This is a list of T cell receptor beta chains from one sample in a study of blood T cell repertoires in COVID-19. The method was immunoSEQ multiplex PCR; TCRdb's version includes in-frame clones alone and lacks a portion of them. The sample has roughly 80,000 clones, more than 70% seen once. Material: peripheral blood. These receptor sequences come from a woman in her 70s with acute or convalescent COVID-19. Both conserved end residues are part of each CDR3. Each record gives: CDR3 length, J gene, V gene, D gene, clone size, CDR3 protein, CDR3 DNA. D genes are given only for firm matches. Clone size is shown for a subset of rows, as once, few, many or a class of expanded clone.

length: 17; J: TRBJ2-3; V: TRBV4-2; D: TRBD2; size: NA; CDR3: CASSQDGLAGGGDTQYF; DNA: TGTGCCAGCAGCCAAGATGGTCTAGCGGGGGGGGGAGATACGCAGTATTTT
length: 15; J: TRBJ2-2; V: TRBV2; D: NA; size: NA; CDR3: CASSNSRPGTGELFF; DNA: TGTGCCAGCAGTAACAGTCGTCCCGGCACCGGGGAGCTGTTTTTT
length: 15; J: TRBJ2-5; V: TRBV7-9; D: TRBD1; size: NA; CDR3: CASSRDSEYQETQYF; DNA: TGTGCCAGCAGTAGGGACAGTGAGTACCAAGAGACCCAGTACTTC
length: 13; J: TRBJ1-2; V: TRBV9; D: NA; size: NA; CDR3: CASSAPTWRGYTF; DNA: TGTGCCAGCAGCGCCCCGACGTGGAGGGGCTACACCTTC
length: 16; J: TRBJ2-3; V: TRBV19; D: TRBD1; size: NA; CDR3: CASTNAARGPRVTQYF; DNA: TGTGCCAGCACAAACGCGGCGAGGGGGCCTCGGGTTACGCAGTATTTT
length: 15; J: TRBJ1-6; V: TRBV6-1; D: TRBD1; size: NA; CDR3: CASSEEDRPSSPLHF; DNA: TGTGCCAGCAGTGAAGAGGACAGGCCCTCTTCACCCCTCCACTTT
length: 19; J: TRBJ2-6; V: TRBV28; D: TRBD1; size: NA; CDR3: CASSLWGGQGAPGANVLTF; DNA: TGTGCCAGCAGTTTATGGGGAGGACAGGGGGCGCCTGGGGCCAACGTCCTGACTTTC
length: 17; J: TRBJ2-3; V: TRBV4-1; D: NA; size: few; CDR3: CASSQNLRSGGTDTQYF; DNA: TGCGCCAGCAGCCAAAACCTTCGGTCAGGGGGCACAGATACGCAGTATTTT
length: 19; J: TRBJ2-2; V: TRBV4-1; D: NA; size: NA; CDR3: CASSQDGQGQGRDTGELFF; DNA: TGCGCCAGCAGCCAAGATGGTCAGGGGCAGGGTCGGGACACCGGGGAGCTGTTTTTT
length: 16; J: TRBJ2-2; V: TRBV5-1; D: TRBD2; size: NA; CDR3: CASRSVGGGTSGELFF; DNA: TGCGCCAGCAGATCTGTTGGCGGGGGGACCTCCGGGGAGCTGTTTTTT
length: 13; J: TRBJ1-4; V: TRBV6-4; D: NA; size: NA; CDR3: CASSQGPNEKLFF; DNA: TGTGCCAGCAGTCAGGGTCCAAATGAAAAACTGTTTTTT
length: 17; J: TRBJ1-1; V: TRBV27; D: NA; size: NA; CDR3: CASSFRGLPPLNTEAFF; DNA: TGTGCCAGCAGTTTCCGGGGACTCCCCCCTCTGAACACTGAAGCTTTCTTT
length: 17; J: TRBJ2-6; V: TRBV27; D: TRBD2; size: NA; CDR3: CATWGLVFPSGANVLTF; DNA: TGTGCCACCTGGGGACTAGTCTTCCCCTCTGGGGCCAACGTCCTGACTTTC
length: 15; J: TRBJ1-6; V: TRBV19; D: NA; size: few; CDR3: CASRDGQHYNSPLHF; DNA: TGTGCCAGTAGGGACGGACAGCACTATAATTCACCCCTCCACTTT
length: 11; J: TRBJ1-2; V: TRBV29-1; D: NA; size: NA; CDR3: CSVDLGSGYTF; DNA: TGCAGCGTTGATCTCGGTAGTGGCTACACCTTC
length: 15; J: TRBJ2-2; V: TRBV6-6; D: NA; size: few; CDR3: CASSYSPRGTGELFF; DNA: TGTGCCAGCAGTTACTCGCCTCGGGGGACCGGGGAGCTGTTTTTT
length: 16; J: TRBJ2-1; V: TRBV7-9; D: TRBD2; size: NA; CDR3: CASSFYGSGGVDEQFF; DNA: TGTGCCAGCAGCTTTTATGGAAGCGGGGGGGTCGATGAGCAGTTCTTC
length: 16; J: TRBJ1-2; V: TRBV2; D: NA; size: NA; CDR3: CASSGGGSLMNYGYTF; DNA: TGTGCCAGCAGCGGTGGAGGGAGCCTTATGAACTATGGCTACACCTTC